This T cell receptor (beta chain) was sequenced in a study of T cell responses to AZD1222 COVID-19 vaccine. The assay was immunoSEQ multiplex PCR, and TCRdb's table has in-frame clones only and misses some. The sample yields approximately 140,000 clones, 70% to 90% seen once. There are 14 residues in the CDR3. V shed 6 bases and J 10 bases; nucleotides not matched to a gene: 11. The germline V gene has CDR1 MNHEY and CDR2 SVGAGI. The sequence was obtained from an adult in good health. The sample in question was peripheral blood, obtained on day 0 of AZD1222 vaccination. V is TRBV6-5 and J is TRBJ1-4; TRBD1 agrees at 7 bases. The CDR3 nucleotides read TGTGCCAGCAGACCCCCAGGGGGGGTTCGAAAACTGTTTTTT. This sequence encodes CASRPPGGVRKLFF.